These T cell receptor beta chains were read from a single sample in a study of CD8 T cells in Susac syndrome. TCRdb re-analysed the immunoSEQ multiplex PCR reads in MiXCR, keeping a single row per CDR3 protein. The repertoire includes 150,000 or so distinct CDR3 sequences, approximately 94% of them detected once, and just over 0.2% sits in the top ten. Sequencing used CD8+ T cells from PBMCs. The receptor source for this set is a human donor with multiple sclerosis. The CDR3 runs from the conserved cysteine through the conserved F or W. Fields, in order: CDR3 length, J gene, D gene, clone size, V gene, CDR3 protein, CDR3 DNA. A D gene is named only where the DNA matches it firmly. The size entry is marked missing in some rows and otherwise reads once, few, many or a size class.

>14|TRBJ1-6|TRBD1|once|TRBV5-1
CASSPGQGRSPLHF
TGCGCCAGCAGCCCGGGACAGGGCAGATCACCCCTCCACTTT
>17|TRBJ2-2|TRBD1|NA|TRBV7-9
CASSKLRDRGNTGELFF
TGTGCCAGCAGCAAACTCCGGGACAGGGGGAACACCGGGGAGCTGTTTTTT
>15|TRBJ1-2|TRBD1|NA|TRBV27
CASSLSPGQYYGYTF
TGTGCCAGCAGTTTATCGCCGGGACAGTACTATGGCTACACCTTC
>13|TRBJ1-1|NA|once|TRBV10-3
CAISDGEWDEAFF
TGTGCCATCAGTGATGGGGAGTGGGACGAAGCTTTCTTT
>15|TRBJ2-2|TRBD2|NA|TRBV9
CASSASGGSIGELFF
TGTGCCAGCAGCGCTAGCGGGGGGAGTATCGGGGAGCTGTTTTTT
>15|TRBJ1-2|NA|NA|TRBV4-1
CASSHLTGQVYGYTF
TGCGCCAGCAGCCACCTCACAGGGCAAGTCTATGGCTACACCTTC
>15|TRBJ1-2|NA|NA|TRBV29-1
CSELGRTQINYGYTF
TGCAGCGAACTTGGACGGACTCAAATCAACTATGGCTACACCTTC
>18|TRBJ2-1|NA|once|TRBV6-2/TRBV6-3
CASSYSISRSGRENEQFF
TGTGCCAGCAGTTACTCGATCAGTCGTTCAGGAAGAGAGAATGAGCAGTTCTTC
>16|TRBJ2-3|NA|NA|TRBV13
CASSSRERSRTDTQYF
TGTGCCAGCAGCTCCCGGGAGCGGTCCCGCACAGATACGCAGTATTTT
>12|TRBJ1-2|NA|NA|TRBV13
CASSLFGDGYTF
TGTGCCAGCAGCTTATTTGGAGATGGCTACACCTTC
>16|TRBJ1-5|NA|once|TRBV27
CASSLGQGGTNQPQHF
TGTGCCAGCAGTTTGGGGCAGGGTGGTACCAATCAGCCCCAGCATTTT
>14|TRBJ2-7|NA|NA|TRBV5-6
CASSWSARWDEQYF
TGTGCCAGCAGCTGGAGCGCCCGATGGGACGAGCAGTACTTC
>11|TRBJ2-7|NA|NA|TRBV18
CASSLGNEQYF
TGTGCCAGCTCACTCGGGAACGAGCAGTACTTC
>21|TRBJ1-6|NA|NA|TRBV9
CASAAQEGQDFVRIDNSPLHF
TGTGCCAGCGCTGCCCAGGAAGGGCAGGATTTTGTAAGGATAGATAATTCACCCCTCCACTTT
>15|TRBJ2-7|NA|NA|TRBV5-6
CASSHGTGGAYEQYF
TGTGCCAGCAGCCATGGGACCGGAGGGGCCTACGAGCAGTACTTC
>15|TRBJ2-7|TRBD1|NA|TRBV3-1
CASSRLQGAAYEQYF
TGTGCCAGCAGCCGCCTACAGGGGGCTGCCTACGAGCAGTACTTC
>12|TRBJ2-1|NA|NA|TRBV7-8
CASSQGWDEQFF
TGTGCCAGCAGCCAGGGGTGGGATGAGCAGTTCTTC
>11|TRBJ2-1|NA|NA|TRBV29-1
CSVGEDNEQFF
TGCAGCGTTGGAGAGGACAATGAGCAGTTCTTC
>13|TRBJ1-1|TRBD1|NA|TRBV6-6
CASREQGGTEAFF
TGTGCCAGCAGAGAACAGGGGGGCACTGAAGCTTTCTTT
>15|TRBJ1-1|TRBD1|NA|TRBV29-1
CSVVPSQGSDTEAFF
TGCAGCGTTGTCCCCTCACAGGGGAGCGACACTGAAGCTTTCTTT
>15|TRBJ1-1|NA|NA|TRBV9
CASSPGRGGTREAFF
TGTGCCAGCAGCCCTGGTCGGGGTGGGACTCGTGAAGCTTTCTTT
>15|TRBJ2-5|TRBD2|NA|TRBV27
CASTLRAGGIETQYF
TGTGCCAGCACGTTGAGGGCGGGGGGCATAGAGACCCAGTACTTC
>16|TRBJ2-7|NA|NA|TRBV20-1
CSADGPVSGTTYEQYF
TGCAGTGCTGACGGGCCCGTTAGCGGAACAACCTACGAGCAGTACTTC
>16|TRBJ2-2|NA|NA|TRBV27
CASSFGVKGNTGELFF
TGTGCCAGCAGTTTTGGAGTGAAGGGGAACACCGGGGAGCTGTTTTTT
>14|TRBJ1-1|NA|NA|TRBV12-3/TRBV12-4
CASSYAGRENGSFF
TGTGCCAGCAGTTACGCCGGGCGCGAAAATGGATCTTTCTTT
>20|TRBJ2-5|TRBD2|NA|TRBV14
CASSSQDPISERGGLETQYF
TGTGCCAGCAGCTCCCAGGACCCGATATCTGAGCGGGGGGGCCTCGAGACCCAGTACTTC
>12|TRBJ2-7|NA|NA|TRBV20-1
CSARDIRVEQYF
TGCAGTGCTAGAGATATACGGGTCGAGCAGTACTTC
>14|TRBJ1-1|NA|NA|TRBV9
CASSVGGGGTEAFF
TGTGCCAGCAGCGTAGGAGGTGGGGGGACGGAAGCTTTCTTT
>13|TRBJ1-1|TRBD1|NA|TRBV2
CASPGGQNTEAFF
TGTGCCAGCCCAGGGGGCCAAAACACTGAAGCTTTCTTT
>13|TRBJ2-7|NA|NA|TRBV7-9
CASQGGSSYEQYF
TGTGCCAGTCAGGGGGGGTCGTCCTACGAGCAGTACTTC
>18|TRBJ2-7|NA|NA|TRBV5-6
CASSPNTRVRVGSYEQYF
TGTGCCAGCAGCCCGAACACTCGGGTCAGGGTGGGCTCCTACGAGCAGTACTTC
>17|TRBJ2-3|TRBD2|NA|TRBV20-1
CSAYLSGGATSTDTQYF
TGCAGTGCTTACCTTAGCGGGGGGGCCACCAGCACAGATACGCAGTATTTT
>17|TRBJ2-3|TRBD1|once|TRBV14
CASSQVFGTGATDTQYF
TGTGCCAGCAGCCAAGTGTTCGGGACAGGGGCCACAGATACGCAGTATTTT
>13|TRBJ2-7|NA|NA|TRBV7-9
CASIPLSSYEQYF
TGTGCCAGCATCCCCTTGTCCTCCTACGAGCAGTACTTC
>14|TRBJ2-7|NA|medium-sized|TRBV27
CASSPGRASYEQYF
TGTGCCAGCAGTCCCGGACGGGCTTCCTACGAGCAGTACTTC
>14|TRBJ1-5|NA|NA|TRBV7-9
CASSSAGKHQPQHF
TGTGCCAGCAGCTCGGCCGGTAAGCATCAGCCCCAGCATTTT
>13|TRBJ2-7|TRBD2|NA|TRBV29-1
CSVVWGGLGEQYF
TGCAGCGTTGTTTGGGGGGGACTAGGCGAGCAGTACTTC
>12|TRBJ1-2|NA|NA|TRBV9
CASSAGPYGYTF
TGTGCCAGCAGCGCCGGCCCCTATGGCTACACCTTC
>12|TRBJ1-2|TRBD1|NA|TRBV29-1
CSVGGTGEGYTF
TGCAGCGTTGGGGGGACAGGGGAAGGCTACACCTTC
>19|TRBJ2-1|TRBD2|NA|TRBV29-1
CSARSGTSSLWDGFVEQFF
TGCAGCGCTCGGAGCGGGACTAGCTCTCTTTGGGATGGTTTTGTTGAGCAGTTCTTC
>15|TRBJ2-5|NA|NA|TRBV7-8
CASSRGVGSSQTQYF
TGTGCCAGCAGCAGGGGGGTGGGTAGCTCGCAGACCCAGTACTTC
>17|TRBJ2-2|TRBD2|NA|TRBV29-1
CSVERAAGGANTGELFF
TGCAGCGTTGAAAGAGCAGCGGGGGGCGCGAACACCGGGGAGCTGTTTTTT
>13|TRBJ2-2|NA|NA|TRBV9
CASSSRGGGELFF
TGTGCCAGCAGCTCCAGGGGCGGCGGGGAGCTGTTTTTT
>16|TRBJ2-7|NA|NA|TRBV3-1
CASSRPRGTNYYEQYF
TGTGCCAGCAGCCGACCACGGGGGACAAACTACTACGAGCAGTACTTC
>14|TRBJ2-7|NA|NA|TRBV6-2/TRBV6-3
CASSPGQFSREQYF
TGTGCCAGCAGCCCAGGACAATTTAGTCGGGAGCAGTACTTC
>15|TRBJ1-6|NA|NA|TRBV25-1
CASSPPQVYNSPLHF
TGTGCCAGCAGTCCGCCCCAAGTTTATAATTCACCCCTCCACTTT
>12|TRBJ1-2|NA|NA|TRBV27
CATAGGGYGYTF
TGTGCCACCGCGGGAGGGGGGTATGGCTACACCTTC
>14|TRBJ2-1|TRBD1|NA|TRBV4-1
CASRSPTGGNEQFF
TGCGCCAGCAGATCTCCCACAGGGGGCAATGAGCAGTTCTTC
>18|TRBJ1-5|NA|NA|TRBV4-3
CASSQGHLTGERGQPQHF
TGCGCCAGCAGCCAAGGGCACCTCACGGGGGAGAGGGGCCAGCCCCAGCATTTT
>15|TRBJ2-1|TRBD2|NA|TRBV6-2/TRBV6-3
CASGYPGGGANEQFF
TGTGCCAGCGGTTATCCTGGCGGGGGGGCCAATGAGCAGTTCTTC
>16|TRBJ1-2|TRBD1|once|TRBV7-9
CASSMRDRGRDYGYTF
TGTGCCAGCAGCATGCGGGACAGGGGGCGCGACTATGGCTACACCTTC
>15|TRBJ2-1|TRBD1|NA|TRBV5-1
CASSLVGDRVHEQFF
TGCGCCAGCAGCTTGGTCGGGGACAGGGTCCATGAGCAGTTCTTC
>14|TRBJ1-4|NA|NA|TRBV20-1
CSARRDKLNEKLFF
TGCAGTGCTAGGAGGGACAAGCTTAATGAAAAACTGTTTTTT
>13|TRBJ1-1|TRBD1|NA|TRBV20-1
CSARGTGGTEAFF
TGCAGTGCTAGAGGGACAGGGGGGACTGAAGCTTTCTTT